Each of the 32 T cell receptor beta chains below was sequenced from the same sample in a study of blood T cell repertoires in COVID-19. Only in-frame clones appear in the TCRdb table, and some are missing; sequencing was by immunoSEQ multiplex PCR. This sample has about 46,000 clones, with less than 95% found just once. Sequencing was done on a sample of peripheral blood. All receptors derive from a man aged 50-59 years with acute or convalescent COVID-19.

The sample holds one count of this clone. This rearrangement joins TRBV4-1 to TRBJ1-5, with 7 bases aligning to TRBD1. Unmatched junction bases numbered 13, after V lost 1 base and J lost 10 bases. The CDR3 covers 16 residues. Germline lookup yields CDR1 MGHRA and CDR2 YSYEKL. CDR3 amino acids: CASSQAVDRVWNPQHF. CDR3 in DNA: TGCGCCAGCAGCCAAGCTGTAGACAGGGTATGGAACCCCCAGCATTTT.

The chain uses TRBV5-8 and TRBJ2-1; D not resolved. V lost 1 base and J lost 4, with 9 bases in between. Germline V CDR1 and CDR2: SGHTS, YDEGEE. CDR3 length: 14 amino acids. CDR3 residues: CASSLIRSYNEQFF. In DNA form, the CDR3 reads TGTGCCAGCAGCTTGATACGGTCTTACAATGAGCAGTTCTTC.

The chain links TRBV6-5 to TRBJ1-6; perhaps TRBD1 as D (5 bases). Germline CDR1 is MNHEY and CDR2 is SVGAGI. Trimming removed 6 bases at V and 8 bases at J, with 14 bases between. The CDR3 sequence is 14 residues long. The CDR3 region is CASREGLGHSPLHF. The CDR3 bases are TGTGCCAGCAGGGAGGGGTTGGGGCATTCACCCCTCCACTTT.

The chain is built from TRBV6-5 and TRBJ2-1; TRBD2 matches 8 bases. The germline V gene has CDR1 MNHEY and CDR2 SVGAGI. The CDR3 consists of 13 residues. J gave up 9 bases and V 8 bases, and 9 bases lay outside the gene matches. The CDR3 spells CASVSGGRSEQFF. The CDR3 DNA reads TGTGCCAGCGTTTCGGGGGGGCGGAGTGAGCAGTTCTTC.

The genes are TRBV7-3 and TRBJ2-3; 9 positions agree with TRBD2. The CDR3 runs to 16 residues. From germline, CDR1 is SGHTA and CDR2 FQGTGA. With V trimmed by 1 base and J by 4 bases, 6 bases remained unmatched. The CDR3 spells CASSLNAGGPPDTQYF. The CDR3 DNA reads as TGTGCCAGCAGCTTAAATGCGGGGGGGCCCCCAGATACGCAGTATTTT.

This chain uses TRBV6-6 with TRBJ2-1, with D perhaps TRBD2 (5 bases). V was shortened by 6 bases and J by 0 bases, with 12 bases between the two germline ends. This CDR3 comprises 15 residues. CDR1 is MNHNY, CDR2 SVGAGI, per germline (reference sequence). The chain's CDR3 is CASRRAAASYNEQFF. CDR3 in DNA: TGTGCCAGCAGGAGAGCGGCGGCCTCCTACAATGAGCAGTTCTTC.

V usage is TRBV5-1 and J usage is TRBJ2-3; perhaps TRBD2 as D (5 bases). Germline V lookup: CDR1 SGHRS, CDR2 YFSETQ. The CDR3 spans 14 residues. Trimming left V 6 bases short and J 3 bases short, with 14 bases between. The chain's CDR3 is CASIQEPGTDTQYF. The CDR3 bases are TGCGCCAGCATCCAAGAGCCGGGAACAGATACGCAGTATTTT.

The CDR3 loop reads CASSSYQGMSNQPQHF. The CDR3 nucleotides read TGTGCCAGCAGTTCCTACCAGGGGATGAGCAATCAGCCCCAGCATTTT. The chain is built from TRBV2 and TRBJ1-5, with D maybe TRBD1 (6 bases). The length of the CDR3 is 16 residues. Germline V gene lookup returns CDR1 SNHLY and CDR2 FYNNEI. Trimming took 5 bases from V and 1 from J, leaving 15 bases between them.

The chain employs TRBV7-2 and TRBJ2-4; D gene unclear. The CDR3 loop spans 15 amino acids. Germline values: CDR1 SGHTA, CDR2 FQGNSA. Trimming took off 3 bases at V and 5 bases at J, with 14 bases between the two ends. The CDR3 DNA reads TGTGCCAGCAGCTTCTTAGGCCAGGTTCAAAACATTCAGTACTTC. It is translated as CASSFLGQVQNIQYF.

The V gene is TRBV6-2 or TRBV6-3, the J gene TRBJ1-1, with a tentative D call TRBD1 (5 bases). The germline V gene encodes CDR1 MNHEY and CDR2 SVGEGT. With 2 bases removed from V and 8 bases from J, the gap between germline ends came to 9 bases. The CDR3 totals 12 residues. CDR3 residues: CASSYTGGEAFF. DNA for the CDR3: TGTGCCAGCAGTTACACCGGGGGGGAAGCTTTCTTT.

This clone has just a few counts. The V call is TRBV5-1, the J call TRBJ1-3; D gene unclear. V gave up 0 bases and J gave up 0 bases, with 7 bases separating them. There are 15 residues in the CDR3. CDR1 is SGHRS, CDR2 YFSETQ, per germline. DNA of the CDR3: TGCGCCAGCAGCTTGGGGAGCACCTCTGGAAACACCATATATTTT. As protein: CASSLGSTSGNTIYF.

This chain joins TRBV2 and TRBJ2-2; TRBD1 might be the D (5 bases). The V and J ends lost 7 bases and 1 base respectively, with 13 bases between them. CDR3 length equals 15 residues. CDR1 and CDR2 from the germline V gene are SNHLY and FYNNEI. The chain's CDR3 is CASNPRTMNTGELFF. The CDR3 region has the DNA TGTGCCAGCAATCCTAGGACAATGAACACCGGGGAGCTGTTTTTT. The full variable domain, in which reference TRBV2 and TRBJ2-2 provide the parts outside the CDR3, is EPEVTQTPSHQVTQMGQEVILRCVPISNHLYFYWYRQILGQKVEFLVSFYNNEISEKSEIFDDQFSVERPDGSNFTLKIRSTKLEDSAMYFCASNPRTMNTGELFFGEGSRLTVL.

This rearrangement joins TRBV3-1 (or the pseudogene TRBV3-2) to TRBJ1-2; 7 bases match TRBD1. Unmatched junction bases numbered 9, after V lost 0 bases and J lost 2 bases. Per the germline V gene, CDR1 is LGHDT and CDR2 is YNNKEL (reference sequence). The CDR3 length is 17 residues. The CDR3 spells CASSQELRDRENYGYTF. The CDR3 DNA reads TGTGCCAGCAGCCAAGAGCTCCGGGACAGAGAGAACTATGGCTACACCTTC.

The V call is TRBV5-1, the J call TRBJ1-1; 7 bases map to TRBD1. The ends lost 5 bases at V and 1 base at J; junction bases unmatched: 5. Germline V gene sequence: CDR1 SGHRS, CDR2 YFSETQ. This CDR3 spans 14 amino acids. The CDR3: CASRRGDRNTEAFF. CDR3 nucleotides: TGCGCCAGCAGAAGGGGGGACAGGAACACTGAAGCTTTCTTT.

The V and J genes are TRBV3-1 (or the pseudogene TRBV3-2) and TRBJ2-7, with 11 bases identical to TRBD2. V trimming: 4 bases; J trimming: 7 bases; junction bases outside the gene matches: 9. The CDR3 is 15 residues long. Germline lookup yields CDR1 LGHDT and CDR2 YNNKEL (reference sequence). The CDR3: CASSPSGGPGREQYF. The CDR3 nucleotides are TGTGCCAGCAGCCCTAGCGGGGGGCCGGGCAGGGAGCAGTACTTC.

V usage is TRBV6-6 and J usage is TRBJ2-5; 7 nucleotides agree with TRBD1. The CDR3 loop spans 15 amino acids. Germline CDR1 MNHNY, CDR2 SVGAGI (reference sequence). V gave up 0 bases and J gave up 2 bases; unmatched junction bases: 3. The CDR3 sequence: CASSYSVRGQETQYF. The CDR3, as DNA: TGTGCCAGCAGTTACTCGGTCAGGGGGCAAGAGACCCAGTACTTC.

This chain joins TRBV6-5 and TRBJ1-2; perhaps TRBD1 as D (6 bases). In germline, CDR1 is MNHEY, CDR2 SVGAGI. The CDR3 length is 16 residues. V was cut by 2 bases and J by 8 bases, with 21 bases left in between. CDR3: CASSYDRTPGQDGYTF. In nucleotides, the CDR3 is TGTGCCAGCAGTTACGACAGGACGCCTGGGCAAGACGGCTACACCTTC.

The chain is built from TRBV2 and TRBJ1-5; TRBD1 aligns across 10 bases. The CDR3 runs to 17 residues. CDR1 and CDR2 from the germline V gene are SNHLY and FYNNEI. Trimming took 6 bases from V and 6 from J; bases not matched to a gene: 14. CDR3 DNA sequence: TGTGCCAGCAGCCTGGAGGGACAGGGGATGCTTTCTCAGCCCCAGCATTTT. Translating gives CASSLEGQGMLSQPQHF.

This clone has just a few counts. The V gene is TRBV10-3, the J gene TRBJ2-2, with 8 nucleotides matching TRBD1. After removal of 4 bases from V and 5 bases from J, the junction contained 9 bases not matched to a gene. The CDR3 consists of 16 residues. CDR1 is ENHRY and CDR2 is SYGVKD in the germline V gene. CDR3 nucleotides: TGTGCCATCAGTGGCACACAGGGGGAGTATACCGGGGAGCTGTTTTTT. Encoded protein: CAISGTQGEYTGELFF.

V gene TRBV5-1 combines with J gene TRBJ2-1, with TRBD2 identical over 13 bases. CDR1 and CDR2 (germline): SGHRS, YFSETQ. This CDR3 region has 14 residues. V was clipped by 4 bases and J by 7 bases; unmatched bases: 2. DNA for the CDR3: TGCGCCAGCAGCGGGGGACTAGCGGGGAATGAGCAGTTCTTC. Amino acid sequence: CASSGGLAGNEQFF.

This clone was picked up one time. The chain links TRBV14 to TRBJ1-1, with no clear D. Per germline, CDR1 SGHDN and CDR2 FVKESK. Between the trimmed V and J ends, which lost 1 base and 4 bases, there was a span of 10 bases. The CDR3 is 14 amino acids. CDR3 sequence (DNA): TGTGCCAGCAGCCAAGTAGAGGGTCGCACTGAAGCTTTCTTT. Protein sequence: CASSQVEGRTEAFF.

This chain uses TRBV5-1 with TRBJ1-2; 11 nucleotides match TRBD1. The CDR3 runs to 13 residues. V lost 4 bases and J lost 7; bases outside the gene matches: 3. Germline CDR1 and CDR2: SGHRS and YFSETQ. CDR3 sequence reads: CASSRTGGVGYTF. In DNA, the CDR3 is TGCGCCAGCAGCCGGACAGGGGGCGTTGGCTACACCTTC.

The chain carries TRBV24-1 and TRBJ2-1, with TRBD2 matching over 13 bases. Looked up from germline, CDR1 is KGHDR and CDR2 is SFDVKD. V shed 4 bases, J shed 6 bases, and the junction held 5 bases outside the gene matches. The length of the CDR3 is 16 residues. Here the CDR3 DNA reads TGTGCCACCAGTGACCCACTAGCGGGGGGGCGCAATGAGCAGTTCTTC. Protein: CATSDPLAGGRNEQFF.

V and J are TRBV4-1 and TRBJ2-1, with 8 bases matching TRBD2. CDR3 size: 18 residues. Losses at the gene ends were 0 bases for V and 7 bases for J; bases not matched to a gene: 14. Germline CDR1 reads MGHRA; CDR2 reads YSYEKL. CDR3 loop: CASSQDWPTSGATNEQFF. CDR3 nucleotide sequence: TGCGCCAGCAGCCAAGATTGGCCAACTAGCGGCGCAACGAATGAGCAGTTCTTC.

This chain joins TRBV30 and TRBJ1-6, with D hard to call. This CDR3 region has 14 residues. V lost 5 bases and J lost 7, with 15 bases in between. Germline values: CDR1 GTSNPN, CDR2 SVGIG (reference sequence). The CDR3 DNA reads TGTGCCTGGGGCCCAACGGGGTTCAATTCACCCCTCCACTTT. Protein: CAWGPTGFNSPLHF.

J is TRBJ2-1 and V is TRBV10-2; 8 nucleotides agree with TRBD1. The CDR3 has 16 residues. Germline V gene data show CDR1 as WSHSY and CDR2 as SAAADI. The V and J ends lost 8 bases and 5 bases, in that order; junction bases with no gene match: 14. The CDR3 DNA sequence: TGCGCCAGCGTCGGACAGGGCGCGCGAGGAAACAATGAGCAGTTCTTC. It translates to CASVGQGARGNNEQFF.

This clone came up a few times. The rearrangement joins TRBV3-1 (or the pseudogene TRBV3-2) to TRBJ2-3; D possibly corresponds to TRBD1 (5 bases). The V and J ends lost 3 bases and 4 bases respectively, with 11 bases between them. CDR1 LGHDT and CDR2 YNNKEL come from the germline V gene (reference sequence). The CDR3 length is 14 residues. The CDR3 loop reads CASSQGQEPDTQYF. DNA for the CDR3: TGTGCCAGCAGCCAGGGGCAGGAACCAGATACGCAGTATTTT.

V gene TRBV15 combines with J gene TRBJ2-7; tentative D call: TRBD2 (6 bases). The CDR3 loop spans 14 amino acids. V lost 0 bases, J lost 7 bases, and 13 bases lay in between. Germline loops: CDR1 LNHNV, CDR2 YYDKDF (reference sequence). CDR3 in amino acids: CATSRDRGSGEQYF. The CDR3 DNA is TGTGCCACCAGCAGAGATAGAGGGAGCGGGGAGCAGTACTTC.

This chain connects TRBV5-4 to TRBJ2-3; 7 nucleotides match TRBD2. The CDR3 runs 16 residues. Germline lookup yields CDR1 SGHNT and CDR2 YYREEE (reference sequence). Trimming at V came to 6 bases and at J to 1 base, leaving 11 bases not matched to a gene. CDR3 residues: CASIPGGGSRTDTQYF. The CDR3 DNA sequence: TGTGCCAGCATCCCTGGGGGGGGGTCTCGCACAGATACGCAGTATTTT. The full variable domain, rest sourced from reference TRBV5-4 and TRBJ2-3, is ETGVTQSPTHLIKTRGQQVTLRCSSQSGHNTVSWYQQALGQGPQFIFQYYREEENGRGNFPPRFSGLQFPNYSSELNVNALELDDSALYLCASIPGGGSRTDTQYFGPGTRLTVL.

V and J are TRBV12-3 or TRBV12-4 and TRBJ1-1; no clear D gene. This CDR3 spans 12 amino acids. The germline V and J ends were trimmed by 4 bases and 1 base, with 4 bases remaining between them. The CDR3 spells CASSSWNTEAFF. The CDR3 nucleotides are TGTGCCAGCAGTTCGTGGAACACTGAAGCTTTCTTT.

The V and J genes are TRBV6-5 and TRBJ2-2; D remains ambiguous. This CDR3 has 12 residues. The V and J ends lost 4 bases and 10 bases respectively, with 10 bases between them. Germline V gene data show CDR1 as MNHEY and CDR2 as SVGAGI. CDR3: CASSSVGEELFF. Written as DNA, the CDR3 is TGTGCCAGCAGTTCCGTCGGAGAGGAGCTGTTTTTT.

The genes are TRBV12-3 or TRBV12-4 and TRBJ1-2, with a tentative D call TRBD1 (6 bases). V gave up 9 bases and J gave up 4 bases, with 15 bases separating them. This CDR3 is 13 amino acids long. The CDR3 reads CASKIRGTYGYTF. In nucleotides, the CDR3 is TGTGCCAGTAAGATCAGGGGAACCTATGGCTACACCTTC.